This T cell receptor beta chain came from a study of blood T cell repertoires in COVID-19. Original processing notes: Using reference gene primer amplification, nucleated cell counts were estimated. The repertoire was sequenced with immunoSEQ multiplex PCR; TCRdb's copy has only in-frame clones and lacks some. That table gives V, J and clone size, and the DNA gave D and trimming. The table records some 220,000 clones, 65% to 90% of them present only once. Seattle's enrolled individuals joined amid active infection and were then monitored longitudinally. The CDR3 is 14 residues long. CDR1 LNHNV and CDR2 YYDKDF come from the germline V gene (reference sequence). V was shortened by 3 bases and J by 4 bases, with 12 bases between the two germline ends.

The sequencing sample was made of peripheral blood. The chain links TRBV15 to TRBJ2-5; possible D gene TRBD1, 6 bases. The source of this sequence is a woman in her 70s with COVID-19, enrolled during active disease. The CDR3: CATSSNRDAETQYF. The DNA for the CDR3 is TGTGCCACCAGCAGTAACAGGGATGCAGAGACCCAGTACTTC.